Below are 25 T cell receptor beta chains sequenced from a single sample in a study of blood T cell repertoires in COVID-19. Sequencing was performed with immunoSEQ multiplex PCR; in TCRdb, only in-frame clones are kept and a portion is missing. The sample records about 66,000 clones, approximately 91% being singletons. The source material was peripheral blood. These receptors came from a human donor in a cohort sampled during active COVID-19.

The V and J genes are TRBV10-2 and TRBJ2-7; D may be TRBD2 (6 bases). The CDR3 is made up of 15 amino acids. Germline V gene sequence: CDR1 WSHSY, CDR2 SAAADI. The ends were cut back, 2 bases at V and 3 bases at J, with 14 bases in the middle. The chain's CDR3 is CASSEGGGIDYEQYF. CDR3 bases: TGCGCCAGCAGTGAGGGAGGAGGGATTGACTACGAGCAGTACTTC.

This chain joins TRBV12-5 and TRBJ1-3; possible D gene TRBD1, 5 bases. The V end was cut by 4 bases, the J end by 3 bases, with 10 bases between. From germline, CDR1 is LGHNT and CDR2 FRNRAP. There are 14 residues in the CDR3. The CDR3 DNA follows: TGTGCTAGTGGTTCCGGGGGAGATGGAAACACCATATATTTT. This codes for CASGSGGDGNTIYF.

The genes are TRBV1 and TRBJ2-5; TRBD1 is taken as the D call from the table, unchecked against the DNA. TRBV1 is a pseudogene segment. This CDR3 is built from 13 residues. The CDR3 is CTSSPGQGETQYF. As DNA, the CDR3 is TGCACCAGCAGCCCCGGACAGGGGGAGACCCAGTACTTC.

The chain has TRBV6-2 or TRBV6-3 and TRBJ2-3, with 12 bases identical to TRBD2. This CDR3 is built from 20 residues. The ends lost 0 bases at V and 0 bases at J; junction bases unmatched: 10. CDR1 and CDR2 from the germline V gene are MNHEY and SVGEGT. CDR3 residues: CASSYSTSGGPMSSTDTQYF. CDR3 nucleotides: TGTGCCAGCAGTTACTCCACTAGCGGGGGGCCCATGTCGAGCACAGATACGCAGTATTTT.

V is TRBV7-3 and J is TRBJ2-2; no clear D. V gave up 4 bases and J gave up 0 bases, with 12 bases separating them. The CDR3 has 16 amino acids. Germline CDR1 reads SGHTA; CDR2 reads FQGTGA. The DNA of the CDR3 is TGTGCCAGCAGCTCAGAGGCGGTAACGAACACCGGGGAGCTGTTTTTT. It translates to CASSSEAVTNTGELFF.

This rearrangement joins TRBV11-2 to TRBJ1-3; D is unresolved. V lost 9 bases and J 0 bases, leaving 6 bases between the germline ends. The length of the CDR3 is 12 residues. The germline CDR1 and CDR2 sequences are SGHAT and FQNNGV. In DNA, the CDR3 is TGTGCCAGGGGCTACTCTGGAAACACCATATATTTT. It specifies CARGYSGNTIYF. The whole variable domain, remainder taken from reference TRBV11-2 and TRBJ1-3, is EAGVAQSPRYKIIEKRQSVAFWCNPISGHATLYWYQQILGQGPKLLIQFQNNGVVDDSQLPKDRFSAERLKGVDSTLKIQPAKLEDSAVYLCARGYSGNTIYFGEGSWLTVV.

The rearrangement joins TRBV18 to TRBJ2-1; D might be TRBD2 (6 bases). V was cut by 5 bases and J by 6 bases, with 14 bases left in between. The CDR3 is 14 amino acids. In germline, CDR1 is KGHSH, CDR2 LQKENI. The CDR3 DNA is TGTGCCAGCTCATCACTAGGAGCGGGCAATGAGCAGTTCTTC. Protein: CASSSLGAGNEQFF.

V and J are TRBV20-1 and TRBJ2-3; 8 bases match TRBD2. The CDR3 covers 13 residues. Looked up from germline, CDR1 is DFQATT and CDR2 is SNEGSKA (reference sequence). The V gene end was trimmed by 3 bases and the J gene end by 3 bases; junction bases not matched to a gene: 2. The CDR3 DNA follows: TGCAGTGCTAGTCGGGGGGGGACAGATACGCAGTATTTT. Its translation is CSASRGGTDTQYF.

The chain has TRBV27 and TRBJ1-6, with 8 bases identical to TRBD1. Unmatched junction bases numbered 6, after V lost 4 bases and J lost 1 base. Germline V gene lookup returns CDR1 MNHEY and CDR2 SMNVEV (reference sequence). CDR3 size: 17 residues. The CDR3 is CASSSPGGLSYNSPLHF. The CDR3 DNA reads as TGTGCCAGCAGTTCCCCAGGGGGCTTATCCTATAATTCACCCCTCCACTTT.

The chain joins TRBV5-5 to TRBJ2-5; 11 bases agree with TRBD2. The V and J ends lost 0 bases and 3 bases, in that order; junction bases with no gene match: 7. CDR3 length: 17 residues. Germline CDR1 reads SGHKS; CDR2 reads YYEKEE (reference sequence). CDR3 amino acids: CASSLADGTSGEETQYF. In DNA, the CDR3 is TGTGCCAGCAGCTTGGCCGATGGGACTAGCGGAGAAGAGACCCAGTACTTC.

The chain recombines TRBV4-2 with TRBJ2-1; 11 positions agree with TRBD1. V shed 0 bases and J 6 bases; nucleotides not matched to a gene: 13. The V gene's germline CDR1 is LGHNA and CDR2 YNFKEQ. This CDR3 region has 19 residues. The DNA for the CDR3 is TGTGCCAGCAGCCAAGAAACTAGTAGGGGACAGGGGGTTGTCAATGAGCAGTTCTTC. As protein: CASSQETSRGQGVVNEQFF.

The V gene is TRBV4-3, the J gene TRBJ1-2; unclear D gene. The germline V gene has CDR1 LGHNA and CDR2 YSLEER. Trimming shortened V by 2 bases and J by 8 bases, and 9 bases separated the two germline ends. The CDR3 length is 12 residues. The CDR3 DNA reads as TGCGCCAGCAGCCAACAAGGGAGAGGCTACACCTTC. The encoded protein is CASSQQGRGYTF.

The chain couples TRBV4-3 to TRBJ1-5; 7 nucleotides match TRBD1. The CDR3 is 14 residues long. V shed 0 bases and J 7 bases; nucleotides not matched to a gene: 3. Germline V gene sequence: CDR1 LGHNA, CDR2 YSLEER. CDR3 DNA: TGCGCCAGCAGCCAAGAAGGGGGCGGGCAGCCCCAGCATTTT. Its translation: CASSQEGGGQPQHF.

The chain is built from TRBV19 and TRBJ2-1; D gene ambiguous. Germline CDR1 and CDR2: LNHDA and SQIVND (reference sequence). V was clipped by 8 bases and J by 5 bases, with 16 bases between them. The CDR3 is 14 amino acids. CDR3 DNA: TGTGCCAGTCGCCCGCCCTACCCTGACAATGAGCAGTTCTTC. Translating gives CASRPPYPDNEQFF.

The V call is TRBV2, the J call TRBJ2-7, with 13 positions matching TRBD2. V lost 2 bases and J lost 7; bases outside the gene matches: 14. The CDR3 sequence is 18 residues long. The germline V gene has CDR1 SNHLY and CDR2 FYNNEI. The CDR3 sequence is CASSEIPLLAGGPREQYF. As DNA, the CDR3 is TGTGCCAGCAGTGAAATCCCCCTACTAGCGGGAGGGCCCCGAGAGCAGTACTTC.

The rearrangement links TRBV2 to TRBJ1-1; D gene ambiguous. V lost 6 bases, J lost 1 base, and 9 bases lay in between. The CDR3 runs to 13 residues. Germline loops: CDR1 SNHLY, CDR2 FYNNEI. CDR3 bases: TGTGCCAGCAGCGCGAGATGGAACACTGAAGCTTTCTTT. This encodes CASSARWNTEAFF.

The chain combines TRBV7-6 with TRBJ2-5, with 8 bases matching TRBD2. The germline V gene has CDR1 SGHVS and CDR2 FNYEAQ. The CDR3 is made up of 15 amino acids. J lost 5 bases, V lost 5 bases, and 10 bases had no gene match. This CDR3 is CASSPPTGGGETQYF. The CDR3 nucleotides read TGTGCCAGCAGCCCGCCGACGGGAGGGGGGGAGACCCAGTACTTC.

The gene calls are TRBV7-2 and TRBJ2-7; D is undetermined. CDR1 SGHTA and CDR2 FQGNSA come from the germline V gene. V lost 5 bases and J lost 0, with 11 bases in between. The CDR3 spans 14 residues. As DNA, the CDR3 is TGTGCCAGCAGCCCTCGACTGAGCTCCTACGAGCAGTACTTC. Its translation is CASSPRLSSYEQYF.

The chain is built from TRBV6-1 and TRBJ2-7, with D perhaps matching TRBD2 (6 bases). Trimming left V 4 bases short and J 2 bases short, with 24 bases between. This CDR3 is 18 amino acids long. Per the germline V gene, CDR1 is MNHNS and CDR2 is SASEGT. The CDR3 sequence is CASSGPPRRVYNAYEQYF. The CDR3 DNA is TGTGCCAGCAGTGGACCACCCAGGAGGGTTTATAACGCCTACGAGCAGTACTTC.

The CDR3 sequence: CASSQAKGQSLGYTF. The CDR3 region has the DNA TGCGCCAGCAGCCAAGCGAAGGGACAGTCACTTGGCTACACCTTC. The chain has TRBV4-3 and TRBJ1-2; TRBD1 aligns across 7 bases. The germline V gene has CDR1 LGHNA and CDR2 YSLEER. The CDR3 has 15 amino acids. Trimming at V came to 1 base and at J to 7 bases, leaving 9 bases not matched to a gene.

This CDR3 reads CAISGGDEKLFF. DNA for the CDR3: TGTGCCATCTCAGGGGGTGATGAAAAACTGTTTTTT. V usage is TRBV7-9 and J usage is TRBJ1-4, with 7 bases lining up with TRBD1. Germline trimming cut 10 bases from V and 6 bases from J; bases unmatched to any gene: 5. The CDR3 length is 12 residues. Germline V CDR1 and CDR2: SEHNR, FQNEAQ (reference sequence).

In its sample, this clone was seen a few times. The chain is built from TRBV5-4 and TRBJ1-2; 8 bases map to TRBD1. Trimming removed 0 bases from V and 7 bases from J; junction bases left unmatched: 5. In germline, CDR1 is SGHNT, CDR2 YYREEE (reference sequence). CDR3 length: 14 residues. CDR3 coding DNA: TGTGCCAGCAGCTTGGCCGGGGACAGGAGTGGCTACACCTTC. As protein: CASSLAGDRSGYTF. The complete variable domain, with remaining parts taken from reference TRBV5-4 and TRBJ1-2, reads ETGVTQSPTHLIKTRGQQVTLRCSSQSGHNTVSWYQQALGQGPQFIFQYYREEENGRGNFPPRFSGLQFPNYSSELNVNALELDDSALYLCASSLAGDRSGYTFGSGTRLTVV.

The CDR3, as DNA: TGTGCCAGCAGCTTGGTGTCTGGACAGGGGACAGATACGCAGTATTTT. Protein: CASSLVSGQGTDTQYF. The chain uses TRBV5-6 and TRBJ2-3, with 9 bases that match TRBD1. Germline V CDR1 and CDR2: SGHDT, YYEEEE. V dropped 0 bases and J dropped 3; count of bases not matched to a gene: 5. The CDR3 consists of 16 residues.

As to this clone: The sample holds other DNA sequences that translate to the same CDR3. V is TRBV6-5 and J is TRBJ1-2; 8 bases fit TRBD1. Germline-derived CDR1 and CDR2 are MNHEY and SVGAGI. The CDR3 consists of 14 residues. V lost 2 bases, J lost 7 bases, and 6 bases stayed unmatched. For the CDR3, the DNA is TGTGCCAGCAGTTACACTGGACAGGGAAGTGGCTACACCTTC. Translating it yields CASSYTGQGSGYTF.

The V and J genes are TRBV7-2 and TRBJ2-1; TRBD1 aligns across 7 bases. CDR1 is SGHTA and CDR2 is FQGNSA in the germline V gene. The CDR3 consists of 11 residues. The ends lost 8 bases at V and 10 bases at J; junction bases unmatched: 5. For the CDR3, the DNA is TGTGCCAGCCAATTACAGGGGGAGCAGTTCTTC. This translates into CASQLQGEQFF.